Listed here is a single TCR beta chain. The antigen this receptor binds is unknown. The record has no base qualities; no much larger clone is one base away. The intended sense of this specimen's time point label: baseline before first vaccination. Vaccinee samples were obtained from the UK trials COV001 and COV002, which included a single-blind randomized controlled phase 2/3 trial of AZD1222 (ChAdOx1 nCoV-19) in healthy adults. Trial participant PBMC samples were collected at day 0 and day 28 after the second dose for TCRbeta chain sequencing. The data belong to a study of T cell responses to AZD1222 COVID-19 vaccine (dated by TCRdb to about 2021). With regard to the full study: AZD1222 recipients given second doses at about 4 weeks or at about 12 weeks were pooled, since spike-specific TCR depth and breadth were not found to differ between the two schedules. A total of approximately 250 trial participants underwent TCR sequencing, of whom some 200 had received two doses of AZD1222 and some 26 had received two doses of the MenACWY control vaccine. Trial participants were enrolled by age into subgroups of 18-55, 56-69 and 70-plus years, and approximately 150, 30 and 60 TCR-sequenced participants, respectively, were included in these subgroups.

The study at large found these results: No day 14 peak-response samples were available, so repertoires were characterized only after the peak T cell response. Participants were mostly white British and included more females than males, and it was suggested by the authors that clonal diversity may have been underestimated. After two AZD1222 doses, both the breadth and the depth of spike-specific TCRs were significantly higher than at day 0 and than in MenACWY recipients. Reportedly, almost half of the unique spike-specific TCRs recognized epitopes lying outside the regions that are mutated in the B.1.351 and B.1.1.7 variants. The whole spike protein was spanned by vaccine-associated CD4 TCRs, and dominant responses were seen in regions 160-218 and 743-854. Conclusions about previously exposed vaccinees are limited, since just a handful of AZD1222 recipients were seropositive for SARS-CoV-2 at baseline. In the small 56-69-year group, the increase in depth fell short of significance, most likely because of low power.

The CDR3 regions of human TCRbeta chains were subjected to immunosequencing. Concerning the study's data processing: TCRs in the repertoires were compared against a reference library of SARS-CoV-2-specific TCRs that had been generated with the MIRA antigen-specificity platform. Breadth meant the fraction of unique TCRs that were SARS-CoV-2-associated, whereas depth meant the fraction of total T cells that were SARS-CoV-2-associated. Using the MIRA data, each spike-specific TCR was mapped to the spike region that the TCR reacts to and placed in a CD4 or CD8 class. Log10-transformed breadth and depth values were compared by one-way ANOVA with Sidak's multiple comparisons tests. TCRdb limited this immuneACCESS table to in-frame rearrangements with V and J called. A share of clones is missing; checked studies link under half to unresolved V genes, and the rest is unexplained. The V and J calls and clone size come from that table; D and trimming were worked out from the DNA. Here the sample has about 44,000 clones; approximately 86% occur a single time. In total, the top ten clones hold over 40% of the sample.

The CDR1 and CDR2 encoded by the germline V gene (reference sequence) are LNHNV and YYDKDF. V loses 6 bases of germline sequence and J loses 6 bases, and the interval between the two ends is 7 bases. Its CDR3 holds 11 amino acids, cysteine through phenylalanine. The retained sequence is limited to the CDR3, 33 bases, with the frame set at the first base. The sequence joins TRBV15 to TRBJ2-3; confidence is insufficient to name the D gene. The sequence came from an adult in good health. Sequences were derived from peripheral blood, sampled on day 0 of AZD1222 vaccination. This receptor has the CDR3 CATRSQDTQYF. The sequence in DNA is TGTGCCACCAGGAGTCAGGATACGCAGTATTTT.